This record covers a single TCR beta chain. Its antigen is not identified. Data came from immunoSEQ multiplex PCR; TCRdb stores just in-frame clones and leaves some out. The profile covers more than 15,000 clones, with 79% appearing a single time and approximately 11% taken by the ten largest. The data were obtained in a study of chemoradiotherapy in HPV16-positive cancers. Germline V lookup: CDR1 SGHRS, CDR2 YFSETQ. The CDR3 covers 15 residues. Germline trimming cut 6 bases from V and 4 bases from J; bases unmatched to any gene: 8. Study results and limitations: Better recurrence-free survival went with HPV-responsive T-cell expansion in HPV16-positive patients.

This sample was obtained from a patient who underwent chemoradiotherapy. This TCR was sampled from a human donor with HPV-associated anogenital cancer. V gene TRBV5-1 combines with J gene TRBJ2-3; 10 bases are a match to TRBD1. In DNA, the CDR3 is TGCGCCAGCACTGCGGGGACAGGGGCGTCAGATACGCAGTATTTT. The encoded protein is CASTAGTGASDTQYF.